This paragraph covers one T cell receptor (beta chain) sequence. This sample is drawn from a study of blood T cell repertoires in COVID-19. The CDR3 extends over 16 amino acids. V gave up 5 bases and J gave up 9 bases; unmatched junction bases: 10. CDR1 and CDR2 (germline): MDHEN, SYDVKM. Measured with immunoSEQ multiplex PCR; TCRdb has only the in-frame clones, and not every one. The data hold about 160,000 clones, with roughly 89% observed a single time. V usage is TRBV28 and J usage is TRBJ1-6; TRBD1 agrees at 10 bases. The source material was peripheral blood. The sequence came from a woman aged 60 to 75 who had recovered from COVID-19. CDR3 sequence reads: CASSPSGQGQGSPLHF. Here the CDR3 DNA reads TGTGCCAGCAGTCCGTCGGGACAGGGGCAGGGTTCACCCCTCCACTTT. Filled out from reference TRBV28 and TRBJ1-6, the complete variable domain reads DVKVTQSSRYLVKRTGEKVFLECVQDMDHENMFWYRQDPGLGLRLIYFSYDVKMKEKGDIPEGYSVSREKKERFSLILESASTNQTSMYLCASSPSGQGQGSPLHFGNGTRLTVT.